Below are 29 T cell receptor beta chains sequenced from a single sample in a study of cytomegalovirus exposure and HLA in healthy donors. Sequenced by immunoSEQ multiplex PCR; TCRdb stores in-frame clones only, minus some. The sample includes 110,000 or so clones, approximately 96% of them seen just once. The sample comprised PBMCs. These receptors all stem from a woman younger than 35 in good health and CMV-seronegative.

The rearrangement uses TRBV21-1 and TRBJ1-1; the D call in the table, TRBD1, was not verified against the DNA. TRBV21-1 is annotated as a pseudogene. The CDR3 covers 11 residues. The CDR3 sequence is CASSKTGEAFF. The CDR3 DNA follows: TGTGCCAGCAGCAAAACAGGTGAAGCTTTCTTT.

The CDR3 region is CASSLGTGTYGYTF. The DNA of the CDR3 is TGCGCCAGCAGCTTGGGGACAGGGACATATGGCTACACCTTC. The rearrangement uses TRBV5-1 and TRBJ1-2; 8 nucleotides line up with TRBD1. The CDR3 totals 14 residues. The V gene end was trimmed by 0 bases and the J gene end by 5 bases; junction bases not matched to a gene: 3. Per the germline V gene, CDR1 is SGHRS and CDR2 is YFSETQ.

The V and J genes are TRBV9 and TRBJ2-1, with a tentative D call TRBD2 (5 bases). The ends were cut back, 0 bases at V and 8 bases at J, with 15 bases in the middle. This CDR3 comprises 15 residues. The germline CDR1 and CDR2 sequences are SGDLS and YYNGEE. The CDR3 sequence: CASSVALGYQDEQFF. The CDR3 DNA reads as TGTGCCAGCAGCGTAGCACTAGGATATCAGGATGAGCAGTTCTTC.

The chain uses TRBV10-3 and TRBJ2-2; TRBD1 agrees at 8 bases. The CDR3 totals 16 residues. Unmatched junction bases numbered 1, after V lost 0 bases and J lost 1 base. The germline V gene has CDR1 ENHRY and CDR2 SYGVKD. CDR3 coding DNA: TGTGCCATCAGTGAGTCCGGGACAGGGAACACCGGGGAGCTGTTTTTT. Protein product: CAISESGTGNTGELFF.

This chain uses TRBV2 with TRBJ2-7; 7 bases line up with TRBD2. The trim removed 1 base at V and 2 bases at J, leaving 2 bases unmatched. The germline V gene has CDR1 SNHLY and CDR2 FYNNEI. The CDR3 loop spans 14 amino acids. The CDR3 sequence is CASSEDGGAYEQYF. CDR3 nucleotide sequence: TGTGCCAGCAGTGAAGATGGGGGGGCCTACGAGCAGTACTTC.

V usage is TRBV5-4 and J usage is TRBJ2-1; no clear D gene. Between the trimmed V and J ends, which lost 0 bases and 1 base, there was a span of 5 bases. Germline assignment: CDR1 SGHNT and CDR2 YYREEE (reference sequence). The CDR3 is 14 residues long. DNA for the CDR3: TGTGCCAGCAGCTTGGGTCGGTCCTACAATGAGCAGTTCTTC. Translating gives CASSLGRSYNEQFF.

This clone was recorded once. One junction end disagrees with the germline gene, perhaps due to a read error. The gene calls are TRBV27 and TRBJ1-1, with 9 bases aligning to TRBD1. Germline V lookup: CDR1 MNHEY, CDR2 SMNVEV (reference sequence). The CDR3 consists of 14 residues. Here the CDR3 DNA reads TGTGCCAGCGGGTACAGGGGGCTGAATACTGAAGCTTTCTTT. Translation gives CASGYRGLNTEAFF.

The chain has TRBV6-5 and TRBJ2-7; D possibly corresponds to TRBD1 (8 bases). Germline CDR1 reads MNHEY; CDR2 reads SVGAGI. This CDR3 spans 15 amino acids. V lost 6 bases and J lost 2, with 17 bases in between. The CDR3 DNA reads TGTGCCAGCAGGCGGGGGACAGGCGCTACCTACGAGCAGTACTTC. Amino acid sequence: CASRRGTGATYEQYF.

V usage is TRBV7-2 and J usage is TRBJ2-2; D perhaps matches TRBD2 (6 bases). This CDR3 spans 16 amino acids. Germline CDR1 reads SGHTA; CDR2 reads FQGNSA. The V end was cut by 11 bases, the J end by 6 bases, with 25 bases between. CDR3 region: CAYSFLGGEVAGELFF. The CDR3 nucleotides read TGTGCCTACTCCTTTCTGGGCGGGGAGGTTGCCGGGGAGCTGTTTTTT.

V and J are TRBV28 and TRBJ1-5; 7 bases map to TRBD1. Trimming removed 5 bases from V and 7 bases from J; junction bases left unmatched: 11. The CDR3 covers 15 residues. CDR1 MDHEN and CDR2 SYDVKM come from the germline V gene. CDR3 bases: TGTGCCAGCAGTAAAACTCACAGGGGTCGGCAGCCCCAGCATTTT. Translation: CASSKTHRGRQPQHF.

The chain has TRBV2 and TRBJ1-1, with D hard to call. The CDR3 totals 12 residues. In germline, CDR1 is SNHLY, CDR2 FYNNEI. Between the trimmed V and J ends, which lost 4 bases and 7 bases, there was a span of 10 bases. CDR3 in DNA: TGTGCCAGCAGTGCGAACGGGATTGAAGCTTTCTTT. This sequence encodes CASSANGIEAFF.

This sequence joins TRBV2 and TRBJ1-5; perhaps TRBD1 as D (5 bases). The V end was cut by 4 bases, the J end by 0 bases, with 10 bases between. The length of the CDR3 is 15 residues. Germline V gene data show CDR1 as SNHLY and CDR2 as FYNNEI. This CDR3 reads CASSADRLSNQPQHF. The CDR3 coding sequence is TGTGCCAGCAGTGCTGACAGACTTAGCAATCAGCCCCAGCATTTT.

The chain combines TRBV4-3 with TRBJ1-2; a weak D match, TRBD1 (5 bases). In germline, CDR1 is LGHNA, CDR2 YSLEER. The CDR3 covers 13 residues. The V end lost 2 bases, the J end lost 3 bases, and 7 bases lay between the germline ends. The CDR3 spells CASSQQGHYGYTF. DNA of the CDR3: TGCGCCAGCAGCCAACAGGGCCACTATGGCTACACCTTC.

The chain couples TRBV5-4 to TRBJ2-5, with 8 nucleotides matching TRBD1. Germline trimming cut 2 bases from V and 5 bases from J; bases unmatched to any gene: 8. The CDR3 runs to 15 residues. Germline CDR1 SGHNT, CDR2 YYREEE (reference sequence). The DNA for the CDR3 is TGTGCCAGCAGCTTAATCGACAGGGGTGGGGAGACCCAGTACTTC. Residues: CASSLIDRGGETQYF.

CDR3 protein: CASSQAGRNTEAFF. The DNA for the CDR3 is TGCGCCAGCAGCCAAGCAGGTCGGAACACTGAAGCTTTCTTT. V and J are TRBV4-1 and TRBJ1-1; D is unclear. Looked up from germline, CDR1 is MGHRA and CDR2 is YSYEKL. Between the trimmed V and J ends, which lost 1 base and 1 base, there was a span of 7 bases. The CDR3 runs to 14 residues.

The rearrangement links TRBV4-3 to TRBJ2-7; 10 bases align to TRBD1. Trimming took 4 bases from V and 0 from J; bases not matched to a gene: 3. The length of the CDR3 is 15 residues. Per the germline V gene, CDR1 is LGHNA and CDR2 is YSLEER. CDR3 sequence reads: CASSRDRGGSYEQYF. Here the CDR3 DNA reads TGCGCCAGCAGCCGGGACAGGGGTGGCTCCTACGAGCAGTACTTC.

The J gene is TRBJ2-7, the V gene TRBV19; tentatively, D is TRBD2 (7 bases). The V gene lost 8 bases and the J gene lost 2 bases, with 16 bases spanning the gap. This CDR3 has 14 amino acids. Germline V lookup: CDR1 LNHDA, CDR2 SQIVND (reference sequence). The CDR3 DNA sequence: TGTGCCAGTCGTCGGACTAGGGGGGCCTACGAGCAGTACTTC. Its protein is CASRRTRGAYEQYF.

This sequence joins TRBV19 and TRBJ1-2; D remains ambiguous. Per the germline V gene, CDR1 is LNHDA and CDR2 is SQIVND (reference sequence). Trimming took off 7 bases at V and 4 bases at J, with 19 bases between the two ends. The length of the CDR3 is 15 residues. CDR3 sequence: CASTTDAAGSYGYTF. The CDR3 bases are TGTGCCAGTACTACAGACGCTGCAGGTTCCTATGGCTACACCTTC.

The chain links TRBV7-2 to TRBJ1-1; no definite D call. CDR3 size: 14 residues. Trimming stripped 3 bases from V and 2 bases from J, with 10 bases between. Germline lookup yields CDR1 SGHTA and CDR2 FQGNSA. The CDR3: CASSFLNTNTEAFF. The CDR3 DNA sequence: TGTGCCAGCAGCTTTCTGAACACCAACACTGAAGCTTTCTTT. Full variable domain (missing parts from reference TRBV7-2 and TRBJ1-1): GAGVSQSPSNKVTEKGKDVELRCDPISGHTALYWYRQSLGQGLEFLIYFQGNSAPDKSGLPSDRFSAERTGGSVSTLTIQRTQQEDSAVYLCASSFLNTNTEAFFGQGTRLTVV.

CDR3 amino acids: CASSLSGTAETSNQPQHF. CDR3 nucleotide sequence: TGTGCCAGCAGCCTGAGTGGGACAGCGGAAACTAGCAATCAGCCCCAGCATTTT. The V call is TRBV11-3, the J call TRBJ1-5, with 7 bases matching TRBD1. CDR3 size: 18 residues. J lost 0 bases, V lost 5 bases, and 13 bases had no gene match. The germline V gene encodes CDR1 SGHNT and CDR2 YENEEA.

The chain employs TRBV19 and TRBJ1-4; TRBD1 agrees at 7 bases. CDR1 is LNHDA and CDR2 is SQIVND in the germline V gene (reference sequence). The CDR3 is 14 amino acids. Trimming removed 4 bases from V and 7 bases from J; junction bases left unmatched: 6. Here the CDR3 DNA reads TGTGCCAGTAGTAAGACAGGGTCGGTTGAAAAACTGTTTTTT. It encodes CASSKTGSVEKLFF.

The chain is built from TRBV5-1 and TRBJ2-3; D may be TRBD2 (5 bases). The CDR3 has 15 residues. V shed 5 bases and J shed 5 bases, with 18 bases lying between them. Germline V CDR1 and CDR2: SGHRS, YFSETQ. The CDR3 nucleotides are TGCGCCAGCAGTTTAGGGAGAGCCGAGGGAGATACGCAGTATTTT. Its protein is CASSLGRAEGDTQYF.

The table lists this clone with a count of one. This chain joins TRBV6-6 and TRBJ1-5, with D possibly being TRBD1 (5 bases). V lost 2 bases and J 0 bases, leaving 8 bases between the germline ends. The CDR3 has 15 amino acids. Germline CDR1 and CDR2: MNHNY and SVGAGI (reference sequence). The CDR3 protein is CASSYQGLSNQPQHF. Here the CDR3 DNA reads TGTGCCAGCAGTTACCAGGGTCTTAGCAATCAGCCCCAGCATTTT.

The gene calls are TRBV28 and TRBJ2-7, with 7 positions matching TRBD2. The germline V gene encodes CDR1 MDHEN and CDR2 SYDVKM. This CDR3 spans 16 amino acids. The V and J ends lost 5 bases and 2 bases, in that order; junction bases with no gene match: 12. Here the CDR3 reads CASSIRRSGTTYEQYF. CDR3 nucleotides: TGTGCCAGCAGTATACGAAGAAGCGGGACGACCTACGAGCAGTACTTC.

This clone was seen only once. The CDR3 spells CASSLADRTGPYNEKLFF. CDR3 nucleotide sequence: TGTGCCAGCAGCTTAGCGGACCGGACAGGGCCTTATAATGAAAAACTGTTTTTT. This sequence joins TRBV7-9 and TRBJ1-4; 8 positions match TRBD1. This CDR3 has 18 residues. V shed 0 bases, J shed 4 bases, and the junction held 10 bases outside the gene matches. Germline lookup yields CDR1 SEHNR and CDR2 FQNEAQ (reference sequence).

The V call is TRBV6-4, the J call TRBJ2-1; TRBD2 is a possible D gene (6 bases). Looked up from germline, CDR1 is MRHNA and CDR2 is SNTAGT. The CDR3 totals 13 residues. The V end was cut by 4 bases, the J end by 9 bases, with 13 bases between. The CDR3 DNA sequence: TGTGCCAGCAGTGTCGGCCAGGAGGGTGAGCAGTTCTTC. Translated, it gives CASSVGQEGEQFF.

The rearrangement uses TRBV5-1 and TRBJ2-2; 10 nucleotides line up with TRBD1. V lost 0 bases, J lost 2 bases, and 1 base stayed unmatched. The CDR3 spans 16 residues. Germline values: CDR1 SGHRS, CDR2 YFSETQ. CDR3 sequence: CASSLGDRGNTGELFF. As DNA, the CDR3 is TGCGCCAGCAGCTTGGGGGACAGGGGTAACACCGGGGAGCTGTTTTTT. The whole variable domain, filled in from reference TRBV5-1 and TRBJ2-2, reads KAGVTQTPRYLIKTRGQQVTLSCSPISGHRSVSWYQQTPGQGLQFLFEYFSETQRNKGNFPGRFSGRQFSNSRSEMNVSTLELGDSALYLCASSLGDRGNTGELFFGEGSRLTVL.

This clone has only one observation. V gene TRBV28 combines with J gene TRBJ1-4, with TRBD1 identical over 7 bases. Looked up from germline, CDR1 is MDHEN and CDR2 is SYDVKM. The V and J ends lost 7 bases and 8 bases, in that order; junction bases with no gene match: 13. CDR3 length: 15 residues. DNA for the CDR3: TGTGCCAGCAACCCGATTGACAGGGTAAACGAAAAACTGTTTTTT. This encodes CASNPIDRVNEKLFF.

The DNA for the CDR3 is TGTGCCAGCTCCCGAACTCGGACTAGCGGAAAGAATGAGCAGTTCTTC. Its translation: CASSRTRTSGKNEQFF. The V and J genes are TRBV18 and TRBJ2-1, with 10 nucleotides matching TRBD2. This CDR3 is built from 16 residues. The germline gives CDR1 KGHSH, CDR2 LQKENI. The V gene end was trimmed by 6 bases and the J gene end by 7 bases; junction bases not matched to a gene: 12.